These T cell receptor beta chains were read from a single sample in a study of blood T cell repertoires in COVID-19. Assay used: immunoSEQ multiplex PCR; TCRdb lists only in-frame clones, some missing. The sample lists about 35,000 clones, roughly 82% seen once, with approximately 40% in the top ten. Sequencing was carried out using peripheral blood. These receptors all stem from a man older than 75 with active or convalescent COVID-19. The conserved cysteine and the conserved F or W are not part of the CDR3 here.

J	V	CDR3
TRBJ2-5	TRBV29-1	SVEDTGSGETQY
TRBJ2-3	TRBV24-1	ATSWREAPDTQY
TRBJ2-5	TRBV7-9	ASSLASQETQY
TRBJ2-6	TRBV19	ASSIGLAGVPNVLT
TRBJ1-2	TRBV13	ASSLGTGRLYGYT
TRBJ2-3	TRBV6-8	ASSSLAGEVADTQY
TRBJ2-7	TRBV4-2	ASSQELGFRGFTYEQY
TRBJ2-3	TRBV24-1	ATSDSQQGLDTQY
TRBJ2-1	TRBV7-8	ASSLGRLAGEQF
TRBJ1-1	TRBV30	AWSNTGSAF
TRBJ2-7	TRBV6-5	ASSPGQVYEQY
TRBJ2-1	TRBV4-1	ASSQQDLFASGLQF
TRBJ2-3	TRBV5-1	ASSLSGSPDTQY
TRBJ2-2	TRBV28	ASSLLAGYTGELF
TRBJ2-1	TRBV5-4	ASSKGLAGDSEQF
TRBJ1-5	TRBV19	ASSIKQQVISNQPQH
TRBJ2-3	TRBV5-1	ASSRGLAGADTQY
TRBJ2-7	TRBV12-3/TRBV12-4	ASSSGGPYEQY
TRBJ2-1	TRBV4-2	ASSQDSGTSGSNEQF
TRBJ2-1	TRBV19	ASSRLAGGGNEQF
TRBJ1-5	TRBV10-2	ASRDRSNQPQH
TRBJ1-2	TRBV29-1	SVAPTGKYGYT
TRBJ2-5	TRBV11-3	ASSSRTIQETQY
TRBJ2-1	TRBV3-1/TRBV3-2	ASSQVPSFGGNEQF
TRBJ1-2	TRBV27	ASRRYSTGGRGYT
TRBJ2-2	TRBV11-3	ASTAGQGDPTGELF
TRBJ2-1	TRBV5-1	ASTIGGGVDEQF
TRBJ2-7	TRBV29-1	SARQGGVEQY
TRBJ1-3	TRBV6-6	ASSSFGAGRRGRPGNTIY
TRBJ2-7	TRBV7-9	ASSPTGQFYEQY
TRBJ2-2	TRBV6-1	ASSAPDRAAPGELF
TRBJ2-1	TRBV6-2/TRBV6-3	ASSYHGQPRNEQF
TRBJ1-1	TRBV5-1	ASSGRGSEGTEAF
TRBJ2-7	TRBV27	ASSLVGTRAYEQY
TRBJ1-1	TRBV25-1	ASSWGGNTEAF
TRBJ2-3	TRBV5-1	ASSPARDRWTDTQY
TRBJ1-1	TRBV7-8	ASSREVGTEAF
TRBJ1-4	TRBV2	ASSDAGWDEKLF
TRBJ2-3	TRBV28	ASRALAESTDTQY
TRBJ2-7	TRBV7-2	ASSPTGSVGEQY
TRBJ2-7	TRBV11-3	ASSLQGVEQY
TRBJ2-5	TRBV2	ASSEALGQGGETQY
TRBJ1-1	TRBV5-1	ASSPQEATEAF